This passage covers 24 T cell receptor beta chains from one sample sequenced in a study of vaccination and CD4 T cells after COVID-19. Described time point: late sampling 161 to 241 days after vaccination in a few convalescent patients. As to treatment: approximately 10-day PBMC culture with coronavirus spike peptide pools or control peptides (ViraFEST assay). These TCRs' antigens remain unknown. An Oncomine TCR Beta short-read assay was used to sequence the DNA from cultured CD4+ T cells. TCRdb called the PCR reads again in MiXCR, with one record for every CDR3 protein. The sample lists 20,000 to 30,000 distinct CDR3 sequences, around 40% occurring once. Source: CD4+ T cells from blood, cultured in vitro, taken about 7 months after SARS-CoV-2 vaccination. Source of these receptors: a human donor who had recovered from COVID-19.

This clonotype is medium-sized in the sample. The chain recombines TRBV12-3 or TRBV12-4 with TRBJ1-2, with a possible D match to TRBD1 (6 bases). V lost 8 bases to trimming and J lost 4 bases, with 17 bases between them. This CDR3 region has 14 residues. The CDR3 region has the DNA TGTGCCAGCCACCCGGGGGGAGGGGGCTATGGCTACACCTTC. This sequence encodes CASHPGGGGYGYTF.

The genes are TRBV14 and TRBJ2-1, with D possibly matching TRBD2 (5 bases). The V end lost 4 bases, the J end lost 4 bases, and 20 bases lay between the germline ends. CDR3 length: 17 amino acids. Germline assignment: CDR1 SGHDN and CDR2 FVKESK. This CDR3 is CASSPGLGRSGYNEQFF. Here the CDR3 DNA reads TGTGCCAGCAGCCCCGGACTGGGTAGATCAGGATACAATGAGCAGTTCTTC.

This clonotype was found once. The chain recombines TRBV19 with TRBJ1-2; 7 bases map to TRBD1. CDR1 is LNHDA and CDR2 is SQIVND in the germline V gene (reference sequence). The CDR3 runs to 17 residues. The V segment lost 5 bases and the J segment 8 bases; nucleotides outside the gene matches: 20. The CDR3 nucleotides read TGTGCCAGTAGTGGGTCCGGGACAGAATTATCCTCCGGGGGCTACACCTTC. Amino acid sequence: CASSGSGTELSSGGYTF.

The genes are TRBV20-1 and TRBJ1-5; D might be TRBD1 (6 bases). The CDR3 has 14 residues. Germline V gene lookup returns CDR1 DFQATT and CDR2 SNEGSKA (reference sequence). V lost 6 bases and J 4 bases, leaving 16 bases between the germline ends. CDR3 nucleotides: TGCAGTGCCGGCGTCGGACAGCCTAATCAGCCCCAGCATTTT. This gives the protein CSAGVGQPNQPQHF.

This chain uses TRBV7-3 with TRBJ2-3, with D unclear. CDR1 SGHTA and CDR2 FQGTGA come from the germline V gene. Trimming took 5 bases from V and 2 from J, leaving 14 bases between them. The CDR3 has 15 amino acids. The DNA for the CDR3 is TGTGCCAGCAGCCCGGATGTGGGCTACACAGATACGCAGTATTTT. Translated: CASSPDVGYTDTQYF.

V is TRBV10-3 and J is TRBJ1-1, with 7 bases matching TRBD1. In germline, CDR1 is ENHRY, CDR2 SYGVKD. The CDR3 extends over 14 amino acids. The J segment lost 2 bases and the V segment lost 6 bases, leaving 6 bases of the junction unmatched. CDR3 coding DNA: TGTGCCATCAGGGAAGACAGGGATAACACTGAAGCTTTCTTT. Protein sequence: CAIREDRDNTEAFF.

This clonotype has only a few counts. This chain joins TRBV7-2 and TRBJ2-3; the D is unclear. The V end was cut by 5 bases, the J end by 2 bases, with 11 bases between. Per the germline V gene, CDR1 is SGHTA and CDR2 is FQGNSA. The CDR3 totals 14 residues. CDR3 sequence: CASSPWAHTDTQYF. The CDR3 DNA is TGTGCCAGCAGCCCCTGGGCCCACACAGATACGCAGTATTTT. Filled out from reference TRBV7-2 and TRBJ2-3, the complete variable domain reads GAGVSQSPSNKVTEKGKDVELRCDPISGHTALYWYRQSLGQGLEFLIYFQGNSAPDKSGLPSDRFSAERTGGSVSTLTIQRTQQEDSAVYLCASSPWAHTDTQYFGPGTRLTVL.

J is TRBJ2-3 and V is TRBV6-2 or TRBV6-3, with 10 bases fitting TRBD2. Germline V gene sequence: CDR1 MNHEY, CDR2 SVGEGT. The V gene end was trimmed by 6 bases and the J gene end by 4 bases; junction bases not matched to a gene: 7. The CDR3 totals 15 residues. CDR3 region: CASSHPGTSADTQYF. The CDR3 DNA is TGTGCCAGCAGCCACCCCGGGACTAGCGCAGATACGCAGTATTTT.

The CDR3 DNA is TGTGCCACCAGGACAGGGGTCACCGGGGAGCTGTTTTTT. Translated, it gives CATRTGVTGELFF. The rearrangement links TRBV24-1 to TRBJ2-2; 8 nucleotides align to TRBD1. The germline CDR1 and CDR2 sequences are KGHDR and SFDVKD. The CDR3 contains 13 residues. The V gene end was trimmed by 7 bases and the J gene end by 4 bases; junction bases not matched to a gene: 1.

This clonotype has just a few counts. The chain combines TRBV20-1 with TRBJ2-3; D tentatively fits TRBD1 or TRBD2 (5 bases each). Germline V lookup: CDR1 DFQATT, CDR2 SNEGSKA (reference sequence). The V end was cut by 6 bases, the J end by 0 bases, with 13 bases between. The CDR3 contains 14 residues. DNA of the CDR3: TGCAGTGCCCAGGGACCTCTAAGCACAGATACGCAGTATTTT. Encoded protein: CSAQGPLSTDTQYF.

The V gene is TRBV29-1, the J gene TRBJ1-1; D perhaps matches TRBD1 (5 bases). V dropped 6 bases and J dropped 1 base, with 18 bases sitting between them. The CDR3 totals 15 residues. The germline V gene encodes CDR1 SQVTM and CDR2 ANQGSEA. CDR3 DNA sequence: TGCAGCGTCTCTAGGGGTGGCAGGTCGAACACTGAAGCTTTCTTT. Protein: CSVSRGGRSNTEAFF.

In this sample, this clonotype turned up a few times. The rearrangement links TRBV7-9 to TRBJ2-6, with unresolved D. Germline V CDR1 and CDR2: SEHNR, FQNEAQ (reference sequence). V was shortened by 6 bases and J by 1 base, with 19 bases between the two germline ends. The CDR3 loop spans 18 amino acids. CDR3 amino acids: CASSHSDRSPSGANVLTF. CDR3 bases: TGTGCCAGCAGTCATAGTGACCGGTCCCCTTCTGGGGCCAACGTCCTGACTTTC.

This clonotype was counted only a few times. The CDR3 sequence: CATRTRDYFDEQFF. DNA for the CDR3: TGTGCCACCAGGACCCGGGACTATTTCGATGAGCAGTTCTTC. The chain recombines TRBV15 with TRBJ2-1, with 7 bases matching TRBD2. After removal of 6 bases from V and 8 bases from J, the junction contained 10 bases not matched to a gene. Germline V gene sequence: CDR1 LNHNV, CDR2 YYDKDF (reference sequence). This CDR3 spans 14 amino acids.

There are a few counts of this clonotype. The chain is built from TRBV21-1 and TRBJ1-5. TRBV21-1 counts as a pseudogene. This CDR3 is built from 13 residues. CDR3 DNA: TGTGCCAGCAGCAAAGGGGGCAATCAGCCCCAGCATTTT. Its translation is CASSKGGNQPQHF.

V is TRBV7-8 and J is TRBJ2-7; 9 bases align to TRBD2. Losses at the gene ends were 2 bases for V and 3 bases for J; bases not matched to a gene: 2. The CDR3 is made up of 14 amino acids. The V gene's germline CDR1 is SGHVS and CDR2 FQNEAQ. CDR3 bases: TGTGCCAGCAGCTTACTAGCGGGGAGCTACGAGCAGTACTTC. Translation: CASSLLAGSYEQYF. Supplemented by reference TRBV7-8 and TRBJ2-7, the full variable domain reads GAGVSQSPRYKVAKRGQDVALRCDPISGHVSLFWYQQALGQGPEFLTYFQNEAQLDKSGLPSDRFFAERPEGSVSTLKIQRTQQEDSAVYLCASSLLAGSYEQYFGPGTRLTVT.

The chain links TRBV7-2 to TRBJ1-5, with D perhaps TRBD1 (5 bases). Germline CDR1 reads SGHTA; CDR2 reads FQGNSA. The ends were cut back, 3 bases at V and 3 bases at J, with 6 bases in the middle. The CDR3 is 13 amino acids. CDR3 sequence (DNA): TGTGCCAGCAGCTTCAGGGACAATCAGCCCCAGCATTTT. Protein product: CASSFRDNQPQHF.

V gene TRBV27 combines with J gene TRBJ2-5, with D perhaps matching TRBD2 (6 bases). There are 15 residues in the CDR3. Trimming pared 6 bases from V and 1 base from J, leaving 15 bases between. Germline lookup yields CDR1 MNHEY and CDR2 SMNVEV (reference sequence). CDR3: CASSPFPTSQETQYF. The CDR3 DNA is TGTGCCAGCAGCCCTTTCCCGACTAGCCAAGAGACCCAGTACTTC.

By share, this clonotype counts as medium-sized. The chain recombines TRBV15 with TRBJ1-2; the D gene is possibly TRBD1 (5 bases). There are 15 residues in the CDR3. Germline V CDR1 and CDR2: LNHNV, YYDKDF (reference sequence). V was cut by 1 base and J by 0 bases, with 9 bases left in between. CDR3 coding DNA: TGTGCCACCAGCAGAGCCACGGGGGCTAACTATGGCTACACCTTC. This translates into CATSRATGANYGYTF.

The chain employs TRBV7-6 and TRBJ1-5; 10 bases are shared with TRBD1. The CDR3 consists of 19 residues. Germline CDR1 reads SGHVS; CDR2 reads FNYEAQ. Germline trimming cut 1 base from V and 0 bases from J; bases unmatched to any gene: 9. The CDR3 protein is CASSLGLRDRGSSNQPQHF. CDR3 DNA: TGTGCCAGCAGCTTAGGCCTCCGGGACAGGGGTAGTAGCAATCAGCCCCAGCATTTT.

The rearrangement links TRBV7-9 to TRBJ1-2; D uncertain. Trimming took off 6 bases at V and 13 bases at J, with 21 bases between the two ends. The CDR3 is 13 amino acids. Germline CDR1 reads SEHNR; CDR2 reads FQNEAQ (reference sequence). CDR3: CASSSDWAVDCTF. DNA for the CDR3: TGTGCCAGCAGTTCGGACTGGGCGGTAGACTGCACCTTC. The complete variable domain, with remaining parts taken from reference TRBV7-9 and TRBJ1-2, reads DTGVSQNPRHKITKRGQNVTFRCDPISEHNRLYWYRQTLGQGPEFLTYFQNEAQLEKSRLLSDRFSAERPKGSFSTLEIQRTEQGDSAMYLCASSSDWAVDCTFGSGTRLTVV.

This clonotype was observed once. The CDR3 spells CATSDPTGGPGNEQFF. As DNA, the CDR3 is TGTGCCACCAGTGATCCCACGGGAGGGCCAGGCAATGAGCAGTTCTTC. V usage is TRBV24-1 and J usage is TRBJ2-1, with 8 positions matching TRBD2. This CDR3 has 16 residues. The trim removed 3 bases at V and 6 bases at J, leaving 9 bases unmatched. In germline, CDR1 is KGHDR, CDR2 SFDVKD.

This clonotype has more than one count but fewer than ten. This chain's CDR3 is CASSRAARETQYF. The CDR3 region has the DNA TGTGCCAGCAGTCGGGCTGCTCGGGAGACCCAGTACTTC. This chain joins TRBV6-1 and TRBJ2-5; D unclear. Germline CDR1 MNHNS, CDR2 SASEGT. CDR3 length: 13 amino acids. The V end was cut by 5 bases, the J end by 5 bases, with 12 bases between.

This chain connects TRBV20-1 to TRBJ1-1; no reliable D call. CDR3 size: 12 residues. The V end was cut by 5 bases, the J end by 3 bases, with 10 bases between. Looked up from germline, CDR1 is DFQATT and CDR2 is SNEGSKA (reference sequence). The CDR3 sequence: CSAPKTYTEAFF. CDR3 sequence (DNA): TGCAGTGCTCCGAAGACCTACACTGAAGCTTTCTTT.

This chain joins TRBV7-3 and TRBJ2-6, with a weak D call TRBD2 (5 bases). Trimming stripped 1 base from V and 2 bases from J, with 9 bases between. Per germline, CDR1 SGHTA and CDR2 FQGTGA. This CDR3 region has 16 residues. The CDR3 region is CASSLSAGAGANVLTF. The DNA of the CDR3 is TGTGCCAGCAGCTTAAGCGCCGGGGCTGGGGCCAACGTCCTGACTTTC.